This T cell receptor beta chain was recorded in a study of OX40 agonist ivuxolimab in advanced cancers. Study-level background: Those enrolled were 70% to 85% male, with a mean age of roughly 60 years and ages from about 20 to 79. Study-level points and caveats: Some patients without response likewise showed low normalized clonal expansion.

The J segment lost 7 bases and the V segment lost 6 bases, leaving 1 base of the junction unmatched. CDR3 length equals 11 residues. Per germline, CDR1 MNHEY and CDR2 SVGAGI. Here immunoSEQ multiplex PCR was the method, and the copy in TCRdb shows in-frame clones only, minus some. The table includes about 70,000 clones, about 73% detected once. About this clone itself: Its antigen remains unknown.

This receptor was identified in an adult with an advanced solid tumor such as melanoma, head and neck, liver or kidney cancer. This sample comprised CD4+ or CD8+ T cells sorted from blood, obtained in a trial of the OX40 agonist ivuxolimab. The V gene is TRBV6-5, the J gene TRBJ1-2; 8 nucleotides align to TRBD1. Here the CDR3 reads CASRDRGGYTF. The CDR3 nucleotides read TGTGCCAGCAGAGACAGGGGTGGCTACACCTTC.